By sample share, the clone carrying this T cell receptor (beta chain) is medium-sized (0.01 to 0.1%). This beta chain was picked up by a library intended for alpha chains and is off target, so its count carries little meaning. The germline V gene encodes CDR1 GTSNPN and CDR2 SVGIG (reference sequence). Unmatched junction bases numbered 4, after V lost 2 bases and J lost 6 bases. The CDR3 totals 15 residues. This record comes from a study of spatial heterogeneity in lung cancer. Across the whole study: More beta-chain than alpha-chain sequences were consistently detected. Combinations of a unique TCR and a UMI were tallied in raw reads, and on average each appeared more than ten times.

Carried by each TCR cDNA molecule was a unique molecular identifier. In TCRdb, the 5' RACE reads were re-called with MiXCR into one record per CDR3 protein. The sample contains about 3,300 distinct CDR3 sequences, less than 3.5% of which appear only once. As for time point: sample taken at primary tumor resection. This TCR derives from a human donor with early-stage non-small cell lung cancer. Material: lung tissue, obtained at surgery. The chain links TRBV30 to TRBJ2-3; TRBD2 agrees at 14 bases. The CDR3 coding sequence is TGTGCCTGGAGTCAGACTAGCGGGGGGGCCGATACGCAGTATTTT. This sequence encodes CAWSQTSGGADTQYF.